Below, 14 T cell receptor beta chains from the same sample are listed, as sequenced in a study of T cell repertoires in cytomegalovirus infection. TCRdb reanalysed the reads using MiXCR and keeps one entry per CDR3 protein. The sample has hundreds of thousands of distinct CDR3 sequences, over 15% seen once. The sample consisted of PBMCs. These receptors originate from a human donor in good health (CMV status not recorded). Some clones in this sample may be carry-over from other donors' samples.

The chain combines TRBV28 with TRBJ1-4, with a tentative D call TRBD1 (5 bases). V was clipped by 5 bases and J by 8 bases, with 15 bases between them. CDR3 length: 14 amino acids. Germline V gives CDR1 MDHEN, CDR2 SYDVKM. CDR3 protein: CASSPGGVREKLFF. CDR3 nucleotides: TGTGCCAGCAGTCCTGGGGGGGTCAGGGAAAAACTGTTTTTT.

The rearrangement uses TRBV11-2 and TRBJ2-7; no definite D call. In germline, CDR1 is SGHAT, CDR2 FQNNGV. Trimming pared 1 base from V and 3 bases from J, leaving 13 bases between. The CDR3 sequence is 15 residues long. The CDR3 nucleotides read TGTGCCAGCAGCTTAGCTTCTGATACCTACTACGAGCAGTACTTC. Protein sequence: CASSLASDTYYEQYF.

This clonotype was found a few times. This chain uses TRBV20-1 with TRBJ2-5; 7 bases map to TRBD2. Germline CDR1 and CDR2: DFQATT and SNEGSKA (reference sequence). The CDR3 runs to 14 residues. The junction had 10 bases not matched to a gene; V was cut back by 6 bases and J by 3 bases. The DNA for the CDR3 is TGCAGTGCCCGTTGGGGAGGGCCCAAAGAGACCCAGTACTTC. Protein: CSARWGGPKETQYF.

The V call is TRBV11-2, the J call TRBJ2-7; possible D gene TRBD1, 6 bases. CDR3 length equals 15 residues. Trimming took off 4 bases at V and 3 bases at J, with 16 bases between the two ends. CDR1 is SGHAT, CDR2 FQNNGV, per germline. CDR3 protein: CASSSYRDKFYEQYF. CDR3 DNA sequence: TGTGCCAGCAGCTCTTATCGGGACAAGTTCTACGAGCAGTACTTC.

This sequence joins TRBV11-2 and TRBJ2-1; 7 bases are a match to TRBD1. Trimming took 4 bases from V and 1 from J; bases not matched to a gene: 4. The length of the CDR3 is 15 residues. The V gene's germline CDR1 is SGHAT and CDR2 FQNNGV. The CDR3 coding sequence is TGTGCCAGCAGCTCGGGACAGAAATCCTACAATGAGCAGTTCTTC. As protein: CASSSGQKSYNEQFF.

In this sample, this clonotype turned up many times. The gene calls are TRBV7-7 and TRBJ2-2, with TRBD1 matching 7 bases. Per germline, CDR1 SSHAT and CDR2 FNYEAQ (reference sequence). The CDR3 length is 14 residues. V dropped 5 bases and J dropped 6; count of bases not matched to a gene: 6. The CDR3 sequence: CASSPRQGPGELFF. In DNA, the CDR3 is TGTGCCAGCAGCCCCAGACAGGGTCCCGGGGAGCTGTTTTTT.

The chain links TRBV2 to TRBJ2-1; no firm D call. CDR1 is SNHLY, CDR2 FYNNEI, per germline. With 6 bases removed from V and 2 bases from J, the gap between germline ends came to 11 bases. This CDR3 spans 14 amino acids. The CDR3 bases are TGTGCCAGCAGGGATATAGGCCCCTACAATGAGCAGTTCTTC. Translated: CASRDIGPYNEQFF.

In its sample, this clonotype was seen many times. This chain links TRBV11-2 with TRBJ2-1; weak D call: TRBD2 (6 bases). Germline CDR1 and CDR2: SGHAT and FQNNGV. This CDR3 is built from 15 residues. The V and J ends lost 5 bases and 8 bases respectively, with 19 bases between them. CDR3 residues: CASSVGTRVVDEQFF. CDR3 sequence (DNA): TGTGCCAGCAGCGTAGGGACTCGCGTAGTCGATGAGCAGTTCTTC.

The rearrangement joins TRBV7-9 to TRBJ2-1; no definite D call. The CDR3 length is 11 residues. CDR1 and CDR2 (germline): SEHNR, FQNEAQ (reference sequence). The V end lost 6 bases, the J end lost 12 bases, and 12 bases lay between the germline ends. CDR3 sequence: CASRSEGRQFF. The DNA of the CDR3 is TGTGCCAGCAGGTCCGAAGGAAGGCAGTTCTTC.

This clonotype was found a few times. The chain employs TRBV28 and TRBJ1-1, with D perhaps matching TRBD1 (5 bases). Trimming cost V 3 bases and J 1 base, with 12 bases left between them. The CDR3 spans 15 residues. Looked up from germline, CDR1 is MDHEN and CDR2 is SYDVKM. The CDR3 DNA reads TGTGCCAGCAGTTTGGCAGGGAGGAGGAACACTGAAGCTTTCTTT. It specifies CASSLAGRRNTEAFF.

This clonotype appeared a single time. The rearrangement joins TRBV4-3 to TRBJ2-1, with D maybe TRBD2 (6 bases). This CDR3 contains 15 residues. Germline-derived CDR1 and CDR2 are LGHNA and YSLEER. Trimming took 3 bases from V and 1 from J, leaving 10 bases between them. CDR3 sequence: CASSQNSGSYNEQFF. The CDR3 nucleotides read TGCGCCAGCAGCCAGAACAGCGGGTCCTACAATGAGCAGTTCTTC.

This clonotype was detected only once. The rearrangement joins TRBV20-1 to TRBJ2-7; the match to TRBD1 covers 7 bases. V trimming: 0 bases; J trimming: 0 bases; junction bases outside the gene matches: 5. The CDR3 loop spans 15 amino acids. Germline values: CDR1 DFQATT, CDR2 SNEGSKA (reference sequence). Written as DNA, the CDR3 is TGCAGTGCTAGAGATATAGCAGGGGGCTCCTACGAGCAGTACTTC. Translation: CSARDIAGGSYEQYF.

A few counts support this clonotype. V and J are TRBV6-5 and TRBJ1-1; weak D call: TRBD1 (5 bases). The CDR3 has 11 residues. Germline CDR1 reads MNHEY; CDR2 reads SVGAGI. The V end was cut by 6 bases, the J end by 11 bases, with 13 bases between. The CDR3 loop is CASRRQRDAFF. DNA for the CDR3: TGTGCCAGCAGGAGACAAAGGGACGCTTTCTTT.

The chain combines TRBV4-3 with TRBJ2-4; tentatively, D is TRBD1 (7 bases). Germline CDR1 and CDR2: LGHNA and YSLEER. This CDR3 is 19 amino acids long. The V end lost 0 bases, the J end lost 0 bases, and 18 bases lay between the germline ends. CDR3 sequence: CASSQDLPRGQLAKNIQYF. In DNA form, the CDR3 reads TGCGCCAGCAGCCAAGATTTGCCGCGGGGACAGCTAGCCAAAAACATTCAGTACTTC.